Listed here is a single TCR beta chain. With 3 bases clipped from V and 0 bases from J, the junction kept 1 base outside the gene matches. CDR3 length: 15 amino acids. The germline V gene encodes CDR1 GTSNPN and CDR2 SVGIG (reference sequence). Unique molecular identifiers tagged the TCRbeta library. TCRdb passed the PCR reads through MiXCR, listing each CDR3 protein once. The profile shows under 450,000 distinct CDR3 sequences, about an eighth of them singletons. The data originate from a study of T-cell reconstitution after alpha-beta-depleted transplantation in children. The gene calls are TRBV30 and TRBJ1-3; 11 nucleotides line up with TRBD1. The clonotype originates from a human donor who donated a stem cell graft to a child with Fanconi anemia. This specimen consisted of PBMCs, obtained from the stem cell graft. Written as DNA, the CDR3 is TGTGCCTGGAGAGGGACAGGGGGCTCTGGAAACACCATATATTTT. Protein sequence: CAWRGTGGSGNTIYF. The full variable domain, completed using reference TRBV30 and TRBJ1-3, is SQTIHQWPATLVQPVGSPLSLECTVEGTSNPNLYWYRQAAGRGLQLLFYSVGIGQISSEVPQNLSASRPQDRQFILSSKKLLLSDSGFYLCAWRGTGGSGNTIYFGEGSWLTVV.